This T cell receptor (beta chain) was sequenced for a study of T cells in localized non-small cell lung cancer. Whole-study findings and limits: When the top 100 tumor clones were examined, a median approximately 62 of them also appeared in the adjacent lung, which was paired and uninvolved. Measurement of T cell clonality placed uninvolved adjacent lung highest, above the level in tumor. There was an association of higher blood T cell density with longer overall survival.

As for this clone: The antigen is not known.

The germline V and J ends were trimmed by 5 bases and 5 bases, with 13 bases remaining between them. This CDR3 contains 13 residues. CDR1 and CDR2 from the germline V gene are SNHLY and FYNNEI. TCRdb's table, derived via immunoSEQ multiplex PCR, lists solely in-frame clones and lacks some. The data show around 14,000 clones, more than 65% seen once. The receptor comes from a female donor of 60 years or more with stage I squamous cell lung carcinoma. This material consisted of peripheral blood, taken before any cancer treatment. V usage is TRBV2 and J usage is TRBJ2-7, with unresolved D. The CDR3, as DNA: TGTGCCAGCAGTATCGGACCCTACAACGAGCAGTACTTC. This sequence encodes CASSIGPYNEQYF.